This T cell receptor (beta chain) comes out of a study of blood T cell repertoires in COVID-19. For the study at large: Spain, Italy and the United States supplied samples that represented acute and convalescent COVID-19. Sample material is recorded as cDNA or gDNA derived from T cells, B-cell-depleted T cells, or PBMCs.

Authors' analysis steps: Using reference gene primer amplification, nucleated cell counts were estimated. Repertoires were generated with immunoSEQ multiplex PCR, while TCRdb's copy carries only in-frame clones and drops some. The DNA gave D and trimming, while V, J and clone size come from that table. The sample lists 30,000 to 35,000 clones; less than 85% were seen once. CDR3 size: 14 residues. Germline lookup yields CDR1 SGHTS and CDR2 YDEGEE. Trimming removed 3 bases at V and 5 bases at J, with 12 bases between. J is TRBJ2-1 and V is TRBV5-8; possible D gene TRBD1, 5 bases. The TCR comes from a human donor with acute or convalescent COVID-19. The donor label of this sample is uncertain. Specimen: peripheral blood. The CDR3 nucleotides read TGTGCCAGCAGCTCGCCAGGGAAGGACAATGAGCAGTTCTTC. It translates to CASSSPGKDNEQFF. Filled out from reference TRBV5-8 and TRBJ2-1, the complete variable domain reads EAGVTQSPTHLIKTRGQQATLRCSPISGHTSVYWYQQALGLGLQFLLWYDEGEERNRGNFPPRFSGRQFPNYSSELNVNALELEDSALYLCASSSPGKDNEQFFGPGTRLTVL.